This is a list of T cell receptor beta chains from one sample in a study of blood T cell repertoires in COVID-19. Clones were sequenced by immunoSEQ multiplex PCR, and TCRdb holds only the in-frame ones, with some missing. In the table there are under 300,000 clones, approximately 92% of which are singletons. The material sequenced was peripheral blood. The receptors originated from a woman aged 40 to 50 who had recovered from COVID-19. The CDR3 runs from the conserved cysteine through the conserved F or W. Fields, in order: V gene, D gene, CDR3 protein. The D gene is left open where the match is weak.

V: TRBV6-5
D: TRBD1
CDR3: CASSSTGSGIMPQHF

V: TRBV5-5
D: TRBD2
CDR3: CASSLAGGVNEQFF

V: TRBV6-5
D: -
CDR3: CASSYSISSNEQFF

V: TRBV11-2
D: -
CDR3: CASSYVTGWSEAFF

V: TRBV6-5
D: TRBD1
CDR3: CASRGGNGGYTF

V: TRBV15
D: TRBD2
CDR3: CATRGSGLHEQFF

V: TRBV7-8
D: TRBD1
CDR3: CASSFSGGQNEQFF

V: TRBV29-1
D: -
CDR3: CSVRSDSSTDTQYF

V: TRBV5-4
D: -
CDR3: CASSFGGEAFF

V: TRBV5-1
D: -
CDR3: CASSLAGGSTDTQYF

V: TRBV5-1
D: TRBD1
CDR3: CASSLAGMDRVAYEQYF

V: TRBV29-1
D: TRBD2
CDR3: CSVGRGNFGELFF

V: TRBV11-2
D: TRBD1
CDR3: CASSLTGTGVYEQYF

V: TRBV2
D: TRBD1
CDR3: CASRVGQGAGAFF

V: TRBV7-6
D: TRBD1
CDR3: CASSPSPGTGAETQYF

V: TRBV19
D: TRBD2
CDR3: CASSIAQLPGLAGVYEQFF

V: TRBV20-1
D: -
CDR3: CSASILRNTEAFF

V: TRBV27
D: -
CDR3: CASSLAGPFSGNTIYF

V: TRBV19
D: TRBD1
CDR3: CASSNRQGNNSPLHF

V: TRBV27
D: TRBD1
CDR3: CASSSQGADSYEQYF

V: TRBV5-4
D: TRBD2
CDR3: CASSKGLGRTGELFF

V: TRBV27
D: TRBD1
CDR3: CASSPRTGDGYTF

V: TRBV3-1/TRBV3-2
D: TRBD1
CDR3: CASSATGPGEQYF

V: TRBV5-4
D: -
CDR3: CASSREVMNTEAFF

V: TRBV12-3/TRBV12-4
D: -
CDR3: CASSLVRGETQYF

V: TRBV19
D: TRBD2
CDR3: CASSTRLAGAAETQYF

V: TRBV28
D: TRBD1
CDR3: CASSPAILQGAPLHF

V: TRBV6-1
D: TRBD2
CDR3: CASSEVRLAGGHSGELFF

V: TRBV30
D: TRBD2
CDR3: CACLLAGEVSYNEQFF

V: TRBV28
D: -
CDR3: CASSLSAGTTEAFF

V: TRBV6-4
D: -
CDR3: CARTGRTGNTIYF

V: TRBV7-6
D: TRBD2
CDR3: CASSLGGSITDTQYF

V: TRBV12-5
D: -
CDR3: CASGFLGANYGYTF

V: TRBV7-6
D: -
CDR3: CASSLNRDTREKLFF

V: TRBV5-1
D: -
CDR3: CASRPQVNSGNTIYF

V: TRBV9
D: TRBD1
CDR3: CASSVDDRTGWYEQFF

V: TRBV6-2/TRBV6-3
D: TRBD2
CDR3: CASSYSGYGTSGGKNTDTQYF

V: TRBV5-4
D: -
CDR3: CASSSDYRVADTQYF

V: TRBV24-1
D: -
CDR3: CATSEQTPNNEQFF

V: TRBV18
D: TRBD1
CDR3: CASSQGQFTGELFF

V: TRBV11-2
D: -
CDR3: CASSLVERLIYEQYF

V: TRBV5-1
D: -
CDR3: CASSLTGTNSPLHF

V: TRBV18
D: -
CDR3: CASRPDRGSPLHF

V: TRBV3-1/TRBV3-2
D: -
CDR3: CASSHRGETQYF

V: TRBV18
D: -
CDR3: CASSPQVNNEQFF

V: TRBV19
D: -
CDR3: CASSAQPTVFFSGSPLHF

V: TRBV28
D: TRBD1
CDR3: CASKGQGDVREQFF

V: TRBV3-1/TRBV3-2
D: -
CDR3: CASSQRTVHGYTF

V: TRBV5-6
D: TRBD1
CDR3: CASTFRGTGIYEQYF

V: TRBV7-2
D: TRBD2
CDR3: CASRYIGTSGGYEQYF

V: TRBV27
D: -
CDR3: CASRPSDLADYGYTF

V: TRBV5-4
D: TRBD1
CDR3: CASSSQGAGYGYTF

V: TRBV6-6
D: TRBD1
CDR3: CASRQGQNYGYTF